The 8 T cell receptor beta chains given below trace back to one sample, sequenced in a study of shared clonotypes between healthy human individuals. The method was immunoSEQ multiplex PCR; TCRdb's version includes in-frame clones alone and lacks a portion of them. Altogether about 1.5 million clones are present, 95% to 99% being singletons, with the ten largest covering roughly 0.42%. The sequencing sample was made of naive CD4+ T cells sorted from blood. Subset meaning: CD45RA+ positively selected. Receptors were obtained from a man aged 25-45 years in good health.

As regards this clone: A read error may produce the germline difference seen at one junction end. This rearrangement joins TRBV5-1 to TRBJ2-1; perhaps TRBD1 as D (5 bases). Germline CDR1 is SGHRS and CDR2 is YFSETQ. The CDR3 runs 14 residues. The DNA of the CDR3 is TGCGCCAGCAGATTGGACACTCATGGCGATGAGCAGTTCTTC. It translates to CASRLDTHGDEQFF.

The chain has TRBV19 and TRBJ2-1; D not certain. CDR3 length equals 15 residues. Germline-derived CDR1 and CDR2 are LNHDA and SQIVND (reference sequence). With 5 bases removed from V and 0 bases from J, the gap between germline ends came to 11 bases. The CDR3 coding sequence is TGTGCCAGTAGTTTACGACTTCCCTCCTACAATGAGCAGTTCTTC. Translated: CASSLRLPSYNEQFF.

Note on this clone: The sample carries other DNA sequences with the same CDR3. The CDR3 here is CASSLQGTYEQYF. CDR3 coding DNA: TGTGCCAGCAGTCTTCAGGGGACCTACGAGCAGTACTTC. The chain uses TRBV28 and TRBJ2-7; D may be TRBD1 (6 bases). V lost 5 bases and J 2 bases, leaving 10 bases between the germline ends. The CDR3 runs 13 residues. Per germline, CDR1 MDHEN and CDR2 SYDVKM.

CDR3: CASSPGTGAFYGYTF. CDR3 in DNA: TGTGCCAGCAGCCCCGGGACAGGCGCGTTCTATGGCTACACCTTC. The chain couples TRBV7-6 to TRBJ1-2; the match to TRBD1 covers 8 bases. V trimming: 5 bases; J trimming: 4 bases; junction bases outside the gene matches: 9. Germline loops: CDR1 SGHVS, CDR2 FNYEAQ. The CDR3 runs to 15 residues.

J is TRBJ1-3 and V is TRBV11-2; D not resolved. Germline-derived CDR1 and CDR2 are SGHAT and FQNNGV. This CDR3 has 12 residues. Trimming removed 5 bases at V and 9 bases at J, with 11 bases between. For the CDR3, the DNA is TGTGCCAGCAGCCTAGGGTCACCCACCATATATTTT. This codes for CASSLGSPTIYF. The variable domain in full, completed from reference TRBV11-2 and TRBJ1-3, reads EAGVAQSPRYKIIEKRQSVAFWCNPISGHATLYWYQQILGQGPKLLIQFQNNGVVDDSQLPKDRFSAERLKGVDSTLKIQPAKLEDSAVYLCASSLGSPTIYFGEGSWLTVV.

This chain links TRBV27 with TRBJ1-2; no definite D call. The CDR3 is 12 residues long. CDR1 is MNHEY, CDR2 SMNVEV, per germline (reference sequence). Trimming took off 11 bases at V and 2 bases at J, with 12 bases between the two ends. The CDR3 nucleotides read TGTGCCCACACAGTAGGGAACTATGGCTACACCTTC. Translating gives CAHTVGNYGYTF.

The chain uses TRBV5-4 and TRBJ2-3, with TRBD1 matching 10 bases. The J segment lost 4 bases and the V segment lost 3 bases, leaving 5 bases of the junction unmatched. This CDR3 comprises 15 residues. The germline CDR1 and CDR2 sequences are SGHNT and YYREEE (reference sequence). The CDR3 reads CASSWIGQGADTQYF. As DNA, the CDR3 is TGTGCCAGCAGCTGGATAGGACAGGGGGCAGATACGCAGTATTTT.

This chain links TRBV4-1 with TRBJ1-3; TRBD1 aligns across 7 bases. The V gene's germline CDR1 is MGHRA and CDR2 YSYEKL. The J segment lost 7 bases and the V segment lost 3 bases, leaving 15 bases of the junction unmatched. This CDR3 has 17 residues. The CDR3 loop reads CASSHAGQAGLSNTIYF. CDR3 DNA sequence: TGCGCCAGCAGCCACGCAGGACAGGCCGGGCTTTCGAACACCATATATTTT.